What follows are 7 T cell receptor beta chains derived from one specimen sequenced in a study of T-cell reconstitution after alpha-beta-depleted transplantation in children. As it was prepared, the TCRbeta library received unique molecular identifiers. Each CDR3 protein is one row after TCRdb ran MiXCR on the PCR reads. The sample records about 230,000 distinct CDR3 sequences, 9.7% being singletons. Sequences were derived from PBMCs from the stem cell graft donor, sampled from the stem cell graft. The receptors come from a human donor who donated a stem cell graft to a child with SCID.

This clonotype occurred a few times. The chain employs TRBV18 and TRBJ1-1; D is unresolved. V was cut by 2 bases and J by 6 bases, with 19 bases left in between. There are 16 residues in the CDR3. Germline CDR1 and CDR2: KGHSH and LQKENI. DNA for the CDR3: TGTGCCAGCTCACCAACCAGAGGCACAGAGAGCCCTGAAGCTTTCTTT. It is translated as CASSPTRGTESPEAFF.

The sample holds many counts of this clonotype. The chain is built from TRBV5-5 and TRBJ1-6; maybe TRBD1 (5 bases). Germline V gene sequence: CDR1 SGHKS, CDR2 YYEKEE (reference sequence). The germline V and J ends were trimmed by 2 bases and 9 bases, with 12 bases remaining between them. The CDR3 contains 14 residues. This CDR3 is CASSFGGDGSPLHF. The CDR3 bases are TGTGCCAGCAGCTTCGGGGGAGATGGTTCACCCCTCCACTTT.

Ten or more counts support this clonotype. The V gene is TRBV19, the J gene TRBJ2-7; D remains ambiguous. The germline V and J ends were trimmed by 6 bases and 0 bases, with 9 bases remaining between them. This CDR3 spans 13 amino acids. Germline CDR1 is LNHDA and CDR2 is SQIVND (reference sequence). CDR3 residues: CASRGTPSYEQYF. DNA for the CDR3: TGTGCCAGTAGGGGCACACCCTCCTACGAGCAGTACTTC.

This clonotype came up many times. The V and J genes are TRBV9 and TRBJ2-1; D not resolved. The CDR3 runs to 13 residues. CDR1 and CDR2 (germline): SGDLS, YYNGEE. The V end was cut by 0 bases, the J end by 9 bases, with 10 bases between. The CDR3 region has the DNA TGTGCCAGCAGCGTAGAGCCCCACGTTGAGCAGTTCTTC. Protein product: CASSVEPHVEQFF.

This clonotype was seen repeatedly, ten times or more. The rearrangement joins TRBV7-8 to TRBJ2-1, with 7 nucleotides matching TRBD1. CDR3 length equals 13 residues. Per germline, CDR1 SGHVS and CDR2 FQNEAQ. V lost 5 bases, J lost 8 bases, and 6 bases stayed unmatched. CDR3 residues: CASSPNRGDEQFF. The CDR3, as DNA: TGTGCCAGCAGCCCTAACAGGGGTGATGAGCAGTTCTTC.

This clonotype appeared many times. This chain links TRBV5-1 with TRBJ1-5; D remains unclear. Trimming stripped 4 bases from V and 5 bases from J, with 10 bases between. Looked up from germline, CDR1 is SGHRS and CDR2 is YFSETQ. CDR3 length: 13 residues. Written as DNA, the CDR3 is TGCGCCAGCAGCCCGTCTATCGATCAGCCCCAGCATTTT. Protein sequence: CASSPSIDQPQHF.

Ten or more counts support this clonotype. This CDR3 reads CSAMEGGEKLFF. As DNA, the CDR3 is TGCAGTGCGATGGAGGGCGGGGAAAAACTGTTTTTT. This sequence joins TRBV20-1 and TRBJ1-4; D is uncertain. The CDR3 is made up of 12 amino acids. Germline values: CDR1 DFQATT, CDR2 SNEGSKA (reference sequence). Trimming pared 6 bases from V and 8 bases from J, leaving 13 bases between.